These T cell receptor beta chains were read from a single sample in a study of blood T cell repertoires in COVID-19. Sequenced by immunoSEQ multiplex PCR; TCRdb stores in-frame clones only, minus some. The top ten hold roughly 1.2% of the sample, which has around 200,000 clones, around 80% seen once. Sequenced input: peripheral blood. Every receptor here comes from a woman under 40 with COVID-19, enrolled during active disease. Each CDR3 is given with its conserved first and last residue. The order of the fields is clone size, D gene, V gene, J gene, CDR3 DNA, CDR3 protein. The D gene is left open where the match is weak. Size is stated for part of the rows, as once, few or many counts, or as a class when the clone is expanded.

abundance: once; d_gene: NA; v_gene: TRBV15; j_gene: TRBJ1-3; CDR3nt: TGTGCCACCAGCAGAGGCAGGGGCTCTGGAAACACCATATATTTT; CDR3aa: CATSRGRGSGNTIYF
abundance: NA; d_gene: TRBD1; v_gene: TRBV2; j_gene: TRBJ1-2; CDR3nt: TGTGCCAGCAGTGATTTACCGGGACAGGGGAACTATGGCTACACCTTC; CDR3aa: CASSDLPGQGNYGYTF
abundance: NA; d_gene: TRBD1; v_gene: TRBV5-1; j_gene: TRBJ1-1; CDR3nt: TGCGCCAGCAGCGACGACGTCGGACAGGGTGTTCAGGGTAGGAACACTGAAGCTTTCTTT; CDR3aa: CASSDDVGQGVQGRNTEAFF
abundance: NA; d_gene: NA; v_gene: TRBV7-8; j_gene: TRBJ1-4; CDR3nt: TGTGCCAGCAGCTTAGCGGCAGGGCAGGGTAATGAAAAACTGTTTTTT; CDR3aa: CASSLAAGQGNEKLFF
abundance: NA; d_gene: NA; v_gene: TRBV9; j_gene: TRBJ2-7; CDR3nt: TGTGCCAGCAGCGTAGGGGGACTTTCGTACGAGCAGTACTTC; CDR3aa: CASSVGGLSYEQYF
abundance: NA; d_gene: NA; v_gene: TRBV19; j_gene: TRBJ1-5; CDR3nt: TGTGCCAGTAGTATAGGGTCGACGAGGCAGCCCCAGCATTTT; CDR3aa: CASSIGSTRQPQHF
abundance: NA; d_gene: TRBD2; v_gene: TRBV7-2; j_gene: TRBJ2-5; CDR3nt: TGTGCCAGCAGCCCTGCGTTAGCGGGAGGAAGGGAGACCCAGTACTTC; CDR3aa: CASSPALAGGRETQYF
abundance: NA; d_gene: TRBD2; v_gene: TRBV9; j_gene: TRBJ2-5; CDR3nt: TGTGCCAGCAGCGTAGAGTCGGGAGGTTTCCAAGAGACCCAGTACTTC; CDR3aa: CASSVESGGFQETQYF
abundance: NA; d_gene: NA; v_gene: TRBV19; j_gene: TRBJ2-7; CDR3nt: TGTGCCAGTAGTATTAGCGGCGACCCCTACGAGCAGTACTTC; CDR3aa: CASSISGDPYEQYF
abundance: few; d_gene: TRBD1; v_gene: TRBV13; j_gene: TRBJ1-2; CDR3nt: TGTGCCAGCAGCTCACAGGGGGCGCGAGGTGGCTACACCTTC; CDR3aa: CASSSQGARGGYTF
abundance: NA; d_gene: NA; v_gene: TRBV30; j_gene: TRBJ1-2; CDR3nt: TGTGCCTGGAGTTCGGGAACCTATGGCTACACCTTC; CDR3aa: CAWSSGTYGYTF
abundance: NA; d_gene: NA; v_gene: TRBV27; j_gene: TRBJ1-1; CDR3nt: TGTGCCAGCAGTTCCCAACCGCAGGGGTACACTGAAGCTTTCTTT; CDR3aa: CASSSQPQGYTEAFF
abundance: few; d_gene: NA; v_gene: TRBV7-2; j_gene: TRBJ1-3; CDR3nt: TGTGCCAGCAGCTTAGGCACCCCGGGTACTCGAAACACCATATATTTT; CDR3aa: CASSLGTPGTRNTIYF
abundance: NA; d_gene: TRBD1; v_gene: TRBV28; j_gene: TRBJ1-2; CDR3nt: TGTGCCAGCAGTACAGGGGACTTCTATGGCTACACCTTC; CDR3aa: CASSTGDFYGYTF
abundance: NA; d_gene: TRBD2; v_gene: TRBV5-4; j_gene: TRBJ2-7; CDR3nt: TGTGCCAGCAGCAAGGGACTAGCGGACCACTACGAGCAGTACTTC; CDR3aa: CASSKGLADHYEQYF
abundance: NA; d_gene: NA; v_gene: TRBV12-3/TRBV12-4; j_gene: TRBJ1-2; CDR3nt: TGTGCCAGCAGTTTAATTAGGGGTATAGGCTACACCTTC; CDR3aa: CASSLIRGIGYTF
abundance: NA; d_gene: TRBD1; v_gene: TRBV7-2; j_gene: TRBJ2-4; CDR3nt: TGTGCCAGCAGCTTAGACAGGGGATCGCGCATTCAGTACTTC; CDR3aa: CASSLDRGSRIQYF
abundance: NA; d_gene: NA; v_gene: TRBV7-9; j_gene: TRBJ1-5; CDR3nt: TGTGCCAGCAGCCTGGAAGGAGGACAGCCCCAGCATTTT; CDR3aa: CASSLEGGQPQHF
abundance: NA; d_gene: TRBD1; v_gene: TRBV2; j_gene: TRBJ1-5; CDR3nt: TGTGCCAGCAGTGGTTCGGACAGGGACGATCAGCCCCAGCATTTT; CDR3aa: CASSGSDRDDQPQHF
abundance: NA; d_gene: NA; v_gene: TRBV6-5; j_gene: TRBJ1-4; CDR3nt: TGTGCCAGCGGTAAACGGTCAACTAATGAAAAACTGTTTTTT; CDR3aa: CASGKRSTNEKLFF
abundance: NA; d_gene: NA; v_gene: TRBV19; j_gene: TRBJ1-1; CDR3nt: TGTGCCAGTAGTCTCGACAGGAACACTGAAGCTTTCTTT; CDR3aa: CASSLDRNTEAFF
abundance: NA; d_gene: NA; v_gene: TRBV3-1/TRBV3-2; j_gene: TRBJ1-1; CDR3nt: TGTGCCAGCAGCCAAGTCACGGGGGGAGCCATGAACACTGAAGCTTTCTTT; CDR3aa: CASSQVTGGAMNTEAFF
abundance: NA; d_gene: TRBD1; v_gene: TRBV19; j_gene: TRBJ2-7; CDR3nt: TGTGCCAGTAGTCCCGGGACAGGGGGTGCCTACGAGCAGTACTTC; CDR3aa: CASSPGTGGAYEQYF
abundance: NA; d_gene: NA; v_gene: TRBV6-5; j_gene: TRBJ1-4; CDR3nt: TGTGCCAGCAGTTACGAGGGCCCTGCAACTAATGAAAAACTGTTTTTT; CDR3aa: CASSYEGPATNEKLFF
abundance: NA; d_gene: NA; v_gene: TRBV19; j_gene: TRBJ2-3; CDR3nt: TGTGCCAGTAGTCCAGCGACTAGATTGGGTTTCGTTTACGCAGATACGCAGTATTTT; CDR3aa: CASSPATRLGFVYADTQYF
abundance: NA; d_gene: TRBD1; v_gene: TRBV6-2/TRBV6-3; j_gene: TRBJ2-1; CDR3nt: TGTGCCAGCAGTTTGATAAAAGGAAGACAGGGGGACAATGAGCAGTTCTTC; CDR3aa: CASSLIKGRQGDNEQFF
abundance: NA; d_gene: TRBD1; v_gene: TRBV7-8; j_gene: TRBJ2-7; CDR3nt: TGTGCCAGCAGCTTAGCGGGGCAGGGGGAGTCCTACGAGCAGTACTTC; CDR3aa: CASSLAGQGESYEQYF
abundance: NA; d_gene: NA; v_gene: TRBV19; j_gene: TRBJ1-3; CDR3nt: TGTGCCAGTAGTATCTCCGGGGTCACTGGAAACACCATATATTTT; CDR3aa: CASSISGVTGNTIYF
abundance: NA; d_gene: NA; v_gene: TRBV13; j_gene: TRBJ2-5; CDR3nt: TGTGCCAGCAGCCGCAGGGGGGCTCGAGAGACCCAGTACTTC; CDR3aa: CASSRRGARETQYF
abundance: once; d_gene: NA; v_gene: TRBV2; j_gene: TRBJ2-2; CDR3nt: TGTGCCAGCGGCAGACTAGTTTCCGGGGAGCTGTTTTTT; CDR3aa: CASGRLVSGELFF
abundance: NA; d_gene: NA; v_gene: TRBV25-1; j_gene: TRBJ1-4; CDR3nt: TGTGCCAGCCAGAATCCCACAGGTATTCGTGAAAAACTGTTTTTT; CDR3aa: CASQNPTGIREKLFF
abundance: NA; d_gene: NA; v_gene: TRBV11-2; j_gene: TRBJ1-2; CDR3nt: TGTGCCAGCAGCTTGCCCGGGGGACCAGGCTACACCTTC; CDR3aa: CASSLPGGPGYTF
abundance: NA; d_gene: NA; v_gene: TRBV12-3/TRBV12-4; j_gene: TRBJ2-7; CDR3nt: TGTGCCAGCAGTTTGGGCAGGGCCTACGAGCAGTACTTC; CDR3aa: CASSLGRAYEQYF
abundance: NA; d_gene: TRBD1; v_gene: TRBV5-1; j_gene: TRBJ1-1; CDR3nt: TGCGCCAGCAGCGAACCCGGGACAGGGGCTTTAGCTGAAGCTTTCTTT; CDR3aa: CASSEPGTGALAEAFF
abundance: NA; d_gene: NA; v_gene: TRBV6-2/TRBV6-3; j_gene: TRBJ1-2; CDR3nt: TGTGCCAGCAGTTACCGACTTGGCTACACCTTC; CDR3aa: CASSYRLGYTF
abundance: NA; d_gene: TRBD1; v_gene: TRBV18; j_gene: TRBJ2-5; CDR3nt: TGTGCCAGCTCACCGCGCGGGGACAGGGCGCTCCAAGAGACCCAGTACTTC; CDR3aa: CASSPRGDRALQETQYF
abundance: NA; d_gene: TRBD1; v_gene: TRBV11-1; j_gene: TRBJ2-7; CDR3nt: TGTGCCAGCAGCTTAAGTCCGGGACAGGGTCTCGACGAGCAGTACTTC; CDR3aa: CASSLSPGQGLDEQYF
abundance: NA; d_gene: NA; v_gene: TRBV2; j_gene: TRBJ1-1; CDR3nt: TGTGCCAGCATAGGCAGGGAAGTCGGCACTGAAGCTTTCTTT; CDR3aa: CASIGREVGTEAFF
abundance: NA; d_gene: TRBD2; v_gene: TRBV27; j_gene: TRBJ2-1; CDR3nt: TGTGCCAGCAAGCGGCGACTAGCGGGGGACAATGAGCAGTTCTTC; CDR3aa: CASKRRLAGDNEQFF
abundance: NA; d_gene: TRBD2; v_gene: TRBV6-5; j_gene: TRBJ2-7; CDR3nt: TGTGCCAGCAGTGACTCGGGAGGCAACGAGCAGTACTTC; CDR3aa: CASSDSGGNEQYF
abundance: NA; d_gene: TRBD1; v_gene: TRBV27; j_gene: TRBJ1-1; CDR3nt: TGTGCCAGCAGTTTCTCTACAGGGGCCACTGAAGCTTTCTTT; CDR3aa: CASSFSTGATEAFF
abundance: once; d_gene: NA; v_gene: TRBV6-2/TRBV6-3; j_gene: TRBJ1-2; CDR3nt: TGTGCCAGCAGTTACTCGATGGCTTCAACAACTAACTCGGGCTACACCTTC; CDR3aa: CASSYSMASTTNSGYTF
abundance: few; d_gene: TRBD1; v_gene: TRBV28; j_gene: TRBJ1-6; CDR3nt: TGTGCCAGCAGTCAAGGACAGGGGGCGACCTATAATTCACCCCTCCACTTT; CDR3aa: CASSQGQGATYNSPLHF
abundance: few; d_gene: NA; v_gene: TRBV5-5; j_gene: TRBJ1-1; CDR3nt: TGTGCCAGCAGTTATACCGGGGTGGGTGAAGCTTTCTTT; CDR3aa: CASSYTGVGEAFF
abundance: NA; d_gene: NA; v_gene: TRBV7-2; j_gene: TRBJ2-6; CDR3nt: TGTGCCAGCAGCTTACTGTTCTCTGGGGCCAACGTCCTGACTTTC; CDR3aa: CASSLLFSGANVLTF
abundance: NA; d_gene: NA; v_gene: TRBV29-1; j_gene: TRBJ2-7; CDR3nt: TGCAGCGTCAGGGGTTCCGGGGCCGGCGAGCAGTACTTC; CDR3aa: CSVRGSGAGEQYF
abundance: NA; d_gene: TRBD1; v_gene: TRBV5-8; j_gene: TRBJ2-7; CDR3nt: TGTGCCAGCAGCAGGGGACAGTATTACGAGCAGTACTTC; CDR3aa: CASSRGQYYEQYF
abundance: NA; d_gene: NA; v_gene: TRBV9; j_gene: TRBJ1-5; CDR3nt: TGTGCCAGCAGCGTAGCTGGGGGGCAGCCCCAGCATTTT; CDR3aa: CASSVAGGQPQHF
abundance: NA; d_gene: NA; v_gene: TRBV7-6; j_gene: TRBJ2-2; CDR3nt: TGTGCCAGCAGCACCCTCACGGGAGCTCGCACCGGGGAGCTGTTTTTT; CDR3aa: CASSTLTGARTGELFF
abundance: NA; d_gene: NA; v_gene: TRBV7-9; j_gene: TRBJ2-5; CDR3nt: TGTGCCAGCAGCTTCCGACTTAGCGGTCAAGAGACCCAGTACTTC; CDR3aa: CASSFRLSGQETQYF
abundance: NA; d_gene: NA; v_gene: TRBV6-5; j_gene: TRBJ2-7; CDR3nt: TGTGCCACCGCCGGGGTAGGCGGTTACGAGCAGTACTTC; CDR3aa: CATAGVGGYEQYF
abundance: NA; d_gene: NA; v_gene: TRBV10-3; j_gene: TRBJ2-2; CDR3nt: TGTGCCATCAGTTGGGACATGCGGGAGCTGTTTTTT; CDR3aa: CAISWDMRELFF
abundance: NA; d_gene: NA; v_gene: TRBV12-3/TRBV12-4; j_gene: TRBJ1-1; CDR3nt: TGTGCCAGCACCCCCCGGGGGACTGAAGCTTTCTTT; CDR3aa: CASTPRGTEAFF
abundance: NA; d_gene: TRBD1; v_gene: TRBV7-2; j_gene: TRBJ2-4; CDR3nt: TGTGCCAGCAGCTTGGTCGGACAGGGGACCAAAAACATTCAGTACTTC; CDR3aa: CASSLVGQGTKNIQYF
abundance: once; d_gene: NA; v_gene: TRBV19; j_gene: TRBJ1-1; CDR3nt: TGTGCCAGTAGTAGGGGCTATGAAGCTTTCTTT; CDR3aa: CASSRGYEAFF
abundance: NA; d_gene: NA; v_gene: TRBV27; j_gene: TRBJ1-5; CDR3nt: TGTGCCAGCAGTTCCGGGTTGGGCAATCAGCCCCAGCATTTT; CDR3aa: CASSSGLGNQPQHF
abundance: NA; d_gene: NA; v_gene: TRBV7-9; j_gene: TRBJ1-2; CDR3nt: TGTGCCAGCAGCTTAGGTCTTGGCAGTAACTATGGCTACACCTTC; CDR3aa: CASSLGLGSNYGYTF
abundance: NA; d_gene: TRBD2; v_gene: TRBV10-3; j_gene: TRBJ2-1; CDR3nt: TGTGCCATCAGGGGGACTAGCGGGTACAATGAGCAGTTCTTC; CDR3aa: CAIRGTSGYNEQFF
abundance: NA; d_gene: TRBD1; v_gene: TRBV2; j_gene: TRBJ1-2; CDR3nt: TGTGCCAGCAGCCACGACAGGGGGGACTATGGCTACACCTTC; CDR3aa: CASSHDRGDYGYTF